This entry concerns a single T cell receptor beta chain. This clone was found a few times. The antigen it recognizes is unknown. Nothing much larger sits one base from this clone, and base qualities are not available. V sheds 0 bases and J sheds 2 bases, leaving 9 bases between their ends. In the germline V gene (reference sequence), CDR1 corresponds to SGHNT and CDR2 to YYREEE. The CDR3 numbers 15 residues from cysteine through phenylalanine. Just CDR3 DNA is preserved here, 45 bases in frame from base 1. This entry comes from a study of control samples from healthy donors and cancer patients (TCRdb year 2020). To prepare the library, the immunoSEQ multiplex PCR assay was applied. Here the immuneACCESS table is served through TCRdb, limited to in-frame sequences with V and J called. Missing clones are a known gap in these copies; in checked studies unresolved V genes cover under half, and the rest lacks a known reason. The sample table lists some 150,000 clones, more than 85% of them with a count of one. Roughly 3.2% of the sample is in the top ten clones.

The source material was blood. The chain links TRBV5-4 with TRBJ1-5, with no D gene named confidently. The sequence derives from a man under 40 in good health. The nucleotide sequence reads as follows: TGTGCCAGCAGCTTGGCTCCCACGGGCAATCAGCCCCAGCATTTT. This encodes CASSLAPTGNQPQHF.